The rows below give T cell receptor beta chains drawn from one sample of a study of blood T cell repertoires in COVID-19. Profiling relied on immunoSEQ multiplex PCR, and the TCRdb table lists in-frame clones only, not all of them. The repertoire includes around 330,000 clones, roughly 90% of them detected once, and around 2.6% sits in the top ten. Input material: PBMCs or T cells enriched from blood (not recorded which). The receptors here all came from a man aged 55 to 70 who had recovered from COVID-19. CDR3s include the opening cysteine and the closing phenylalanine or tryptophan. Fields, in order: clone size, D gene, J gene, V gene, CDR3 DNA, CDR3 protein. D genes are given only for firm matches. The listing skips clone size in some rows; elsewhere it reads once, few, many or a size class.

abundance: -; d_gene: -; j_gene: TRBJ1-5; v_gene: TRBV2; CDR3nt: TGTGCCAGCAGTGGGGACGTCGGGGGTCAGCCCCAGCATTTT; CDR3aa: CASSGDVGGQPQHF
abundance: -; d_gene: TRBD1; j_gene: TRBJ1-1; v_gene: TRBV18; CDR3nt: TGTGCCAGCTCCCAAAATTCCGGGGACAGGGGAAGGACTGAAGCTTTCTTT; CDR3aa: CASSQNSGDRGRTEAFF
abundance: few; d_gene: -; j_gene: TRBJ1-1; v_gene: TRBV3-1/TRBV3-2; CDR3nt: TGTGCCAGCAGACCCTCCGACACCCCCGGCGTCGGAGCTTTCTTT; CDR3aa: CASRPSDTPGVGAFF
abundance: once; d_gene: -; j_gene: TRBJ2-5; v_gene: TRBV19; CDR3nt: TGTGCCAGTAGTATTCAGGGTTCAGAGACCCAGTACTTC; CDR3aa: CASSIQGSETQYF
abundance: -; d_gene: TRBD1; j_gene: TRBJ2-2; v_gene: TRBV5-4; CDR3nt: TGTGCCAGCAGCCGAATGACAGGGGCTTACACCGGGGAGCTGTTTTTT; CDR3aa: CASSRMTGAYTGELFF
abundance: -; d_gene: -; j_gene: TRBJ1-5; v_gene: TRBV19; CDR3nt: TGTGCCAGTAGGCCCGTGGGCTTGGGGCCCCAGCATTTT; CDR3aa: CASRPVGLGPQHF
abundance: -; d_gene: TRBD1; j_gene: TRBJ1-4; v_gene: TRBV29-1; CDR3nt: TGCAGCGCTGGGACAGGGAATAATGAAAAACTGTTTTTT; CDR3aa: CSAGTGNNEKLFF
abundance: -; d_gene: TRBD1; j_gene: TRBJ1-2; v_gene: TRBV5-4; CDR3nt: TGTGCCAGCAGCGGAGGGACAGAGGCTGGCTACACCTTC; CDR3aa: CASSGGTEAGYTF
abundance: -; d_gene: -; j_gene: TRBJ2-5; v_gene: TRBV6-2/TRBV6-3; CDR3nt: TGTGCCAGCAGTTATGGGCGGGGGACCCAGTACTTC; CDR3aa: CASSYGRGTQYF
abundance: -; d_gene: -; j_gene: TRBJ2-1; v_gene: TRBV28; CDR3nt: TGTGCCACCCACGGGACTCCCTACAATGAGCAGTTCTTC; CDR3aa: CATHGTPYNEQFF